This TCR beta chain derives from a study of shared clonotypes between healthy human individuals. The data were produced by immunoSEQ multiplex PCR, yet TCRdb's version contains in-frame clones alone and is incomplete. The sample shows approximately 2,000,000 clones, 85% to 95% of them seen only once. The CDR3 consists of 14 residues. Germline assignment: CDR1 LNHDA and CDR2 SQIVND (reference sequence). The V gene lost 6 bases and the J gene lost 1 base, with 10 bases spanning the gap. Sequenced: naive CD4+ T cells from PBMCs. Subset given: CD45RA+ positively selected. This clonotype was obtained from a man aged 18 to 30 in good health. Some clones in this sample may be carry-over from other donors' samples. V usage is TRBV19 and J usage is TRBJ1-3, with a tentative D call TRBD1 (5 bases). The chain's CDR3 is CASSRRESGNTIYF. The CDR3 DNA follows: TGTGCCAGTAGCCGCAGGGAGTCTGGAAACACCATATATTTT.